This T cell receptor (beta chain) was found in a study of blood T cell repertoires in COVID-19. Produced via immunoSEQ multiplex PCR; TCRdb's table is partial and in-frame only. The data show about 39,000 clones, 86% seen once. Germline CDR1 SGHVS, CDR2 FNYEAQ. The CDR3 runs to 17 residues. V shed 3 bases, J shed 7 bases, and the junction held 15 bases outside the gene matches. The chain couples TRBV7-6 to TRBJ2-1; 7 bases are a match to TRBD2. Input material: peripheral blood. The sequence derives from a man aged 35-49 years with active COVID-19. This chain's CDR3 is CASSFEDSGPGGNEQFF. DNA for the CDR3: TGTGCCAGCAGCTTCGAAGATAGCGGGCCGGGAGGTAATGAGCAGTTCTTC. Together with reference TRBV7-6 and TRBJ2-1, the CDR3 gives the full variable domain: GAGVSQSPRYKVTKRGQDVALRCDPISGHVSLYWYRQALGQGPEFLTYFNYEAQQDKSGLPNDRFSAERPEGSISTLTIQRTEQRDSAMYRCASSFEDSGPGGNEQFFGPGTRLTVL.